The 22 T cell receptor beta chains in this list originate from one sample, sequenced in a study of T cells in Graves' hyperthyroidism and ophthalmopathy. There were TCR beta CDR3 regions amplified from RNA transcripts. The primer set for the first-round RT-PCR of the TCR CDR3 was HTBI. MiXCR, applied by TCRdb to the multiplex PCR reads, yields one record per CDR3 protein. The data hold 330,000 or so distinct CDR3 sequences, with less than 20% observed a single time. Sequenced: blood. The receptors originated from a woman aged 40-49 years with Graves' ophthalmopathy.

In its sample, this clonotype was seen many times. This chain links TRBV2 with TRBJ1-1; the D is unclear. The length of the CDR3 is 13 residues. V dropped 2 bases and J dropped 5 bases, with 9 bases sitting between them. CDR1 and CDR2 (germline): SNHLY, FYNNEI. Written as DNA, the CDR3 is TGTGCCAGCAGTGAACATGGAACAACTGAAGCTTTCTTT. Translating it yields CASSEHGTTEAFF. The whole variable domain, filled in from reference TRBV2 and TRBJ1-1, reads EPEVTQTPSHQVTQMGQEVILRCVPISNHLYFYWYRQILGQKVEFLVSFYNNEISEKSEIFDDQFSVERPDGSNFTLKIRSTKLEDSAMYFCASSEHGTTEAFFGQGTRLTVV.

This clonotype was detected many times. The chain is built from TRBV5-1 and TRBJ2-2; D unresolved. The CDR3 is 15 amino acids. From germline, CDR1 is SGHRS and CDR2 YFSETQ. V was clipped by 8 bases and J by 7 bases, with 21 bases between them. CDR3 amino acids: CASSTGPKGNGELFF. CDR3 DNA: TGCGCCAGTTCGACGGGCCCTAAAGGCAACGGGGAGCTGTTTTTT.

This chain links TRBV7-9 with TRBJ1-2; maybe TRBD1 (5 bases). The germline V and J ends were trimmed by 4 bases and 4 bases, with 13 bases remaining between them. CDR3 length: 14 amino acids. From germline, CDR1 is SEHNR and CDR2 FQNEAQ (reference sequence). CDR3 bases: TGTGCCAGCAGCTCCGGACAAGCGATCTATGGCTACACCTTC. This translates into CASSSGQAIYGYTF.

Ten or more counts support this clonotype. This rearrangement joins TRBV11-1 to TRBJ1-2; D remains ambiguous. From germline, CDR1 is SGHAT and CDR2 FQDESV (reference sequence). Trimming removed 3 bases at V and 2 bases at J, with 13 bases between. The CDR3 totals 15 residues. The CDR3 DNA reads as TGTGCCAGCAGCTTCGACATTACTGTCAACTATGGCTACACCTTC. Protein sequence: CASSFDITVNYGYTF.

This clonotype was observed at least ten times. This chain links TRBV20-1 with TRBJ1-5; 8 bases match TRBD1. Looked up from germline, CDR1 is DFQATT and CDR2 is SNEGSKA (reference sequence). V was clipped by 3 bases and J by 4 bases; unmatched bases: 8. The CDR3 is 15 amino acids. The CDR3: CSASRGQGPNQPQHF. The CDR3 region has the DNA TGCAGTGCTAGCCGCGGACAGGGCCCTAATCAGCCCCAGCATTTT.

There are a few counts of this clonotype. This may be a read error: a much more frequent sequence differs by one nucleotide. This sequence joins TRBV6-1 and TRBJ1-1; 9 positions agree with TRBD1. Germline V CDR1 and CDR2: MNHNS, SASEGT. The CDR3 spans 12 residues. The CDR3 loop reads CASRDRATEDFF. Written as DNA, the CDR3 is TGTGCCAGCCGGGACAGGGCCACTGAAGATTTCTTT.

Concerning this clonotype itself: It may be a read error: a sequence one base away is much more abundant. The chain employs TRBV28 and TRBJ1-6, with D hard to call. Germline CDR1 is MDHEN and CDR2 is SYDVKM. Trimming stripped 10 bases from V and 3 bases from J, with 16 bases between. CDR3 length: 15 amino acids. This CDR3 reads CAISRRALYNSPLHF. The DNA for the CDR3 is TGTGCCATCAGCCGCCGCGCCCTCTATAATTCACCCCTCCACTTT.

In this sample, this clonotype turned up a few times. The CDR3 protein is CASSPAGDGQETQYF. The CDR3 region has the DNA TGTGCCAGCAGTCCGGCGGGGGACGGACAAGAGACCCAGTACTTC. V and J are TRBV6-1 and TRBJ2-5, with 7 bases matching TRBD2. Trimming cost V 5 bases and J 2 bases; bases outside gene matches: 8. CDR3 size: 15 residues. Germline V gene sequence: CDR1 MNHNS, CDR2 SASEGT.

Here the CDR3 reads CASRRTSAYEQYF. The CDR3 coding sequence is TGTGCCAGCAGACGGACTAGCGCATACGAGCAGTACTTC. This chain links TRBV6-1 with TRBJ2-7, with 9 nucleotides matching TRBD2. The CDR3 length is 13 residues. CDR1 is MNHNS, CDR2 SASEGT, per germline. J lost 4 bases, V lost 6 bases, and 4 bases had no gene match.

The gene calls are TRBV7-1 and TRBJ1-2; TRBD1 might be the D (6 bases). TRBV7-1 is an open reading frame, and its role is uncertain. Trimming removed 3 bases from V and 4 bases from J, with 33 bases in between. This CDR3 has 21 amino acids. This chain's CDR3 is CASSSPWGLGDRTLPIYGYTF. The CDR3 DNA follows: TGTGCCAGCAGCTCCCCCTGGGGCTTAGGAGACAGGACACTTCCCATCTATGGCTACACCTTC.

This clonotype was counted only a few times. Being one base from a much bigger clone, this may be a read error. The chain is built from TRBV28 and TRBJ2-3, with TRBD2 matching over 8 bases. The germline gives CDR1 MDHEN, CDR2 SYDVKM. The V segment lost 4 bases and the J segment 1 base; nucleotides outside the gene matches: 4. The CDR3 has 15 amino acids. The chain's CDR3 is CASSSLAAGTDTQYF. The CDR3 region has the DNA TGTGCCAGCAGTTCACTAGCGGCGGGCACAGATACGCAGTATTTT.

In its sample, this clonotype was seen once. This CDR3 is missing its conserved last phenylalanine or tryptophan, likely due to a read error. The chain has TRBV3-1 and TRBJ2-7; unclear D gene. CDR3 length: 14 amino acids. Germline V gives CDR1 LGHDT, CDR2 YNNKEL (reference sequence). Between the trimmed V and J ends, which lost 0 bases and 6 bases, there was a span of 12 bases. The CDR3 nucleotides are TGTGCCAGCAGCCAAGATCTGGAAGCAGGCGAGCAGTACCTC. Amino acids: CASSQDLEAGEQYL.

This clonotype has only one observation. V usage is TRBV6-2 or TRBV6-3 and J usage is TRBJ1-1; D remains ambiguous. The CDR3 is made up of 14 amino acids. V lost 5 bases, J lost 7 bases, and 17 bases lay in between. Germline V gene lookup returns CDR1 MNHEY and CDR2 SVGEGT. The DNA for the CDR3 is TGTGCCAGCAGTAGCACGGTGCAGATGAGTGAAGCTTTCTTT. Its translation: CASSSTVQMSEAFF.

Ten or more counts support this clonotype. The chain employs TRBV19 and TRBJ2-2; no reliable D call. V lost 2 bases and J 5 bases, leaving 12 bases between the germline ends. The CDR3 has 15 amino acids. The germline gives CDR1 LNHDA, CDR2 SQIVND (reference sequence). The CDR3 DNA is TGTGCCAGTAGTATACTGGACCAACCTACCGGGGAGCTGTTTTTT. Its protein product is CASSILDQPTGELFF.

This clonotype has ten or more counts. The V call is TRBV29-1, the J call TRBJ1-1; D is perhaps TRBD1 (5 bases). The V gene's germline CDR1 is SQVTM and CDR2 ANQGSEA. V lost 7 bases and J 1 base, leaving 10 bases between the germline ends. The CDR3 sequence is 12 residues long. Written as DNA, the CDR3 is TGCAGCGGGGGCGATACGAACACTGAAGCTTTCTTT. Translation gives CSGGDTNTEAFF.

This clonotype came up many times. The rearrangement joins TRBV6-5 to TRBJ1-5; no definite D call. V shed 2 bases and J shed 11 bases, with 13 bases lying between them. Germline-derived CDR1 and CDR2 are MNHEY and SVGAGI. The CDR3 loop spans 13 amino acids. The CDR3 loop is CASSYDRTTTQHF. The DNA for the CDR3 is TGTGCCAGCAGTTACGATAGAACCACTACCCAGCATTTT.

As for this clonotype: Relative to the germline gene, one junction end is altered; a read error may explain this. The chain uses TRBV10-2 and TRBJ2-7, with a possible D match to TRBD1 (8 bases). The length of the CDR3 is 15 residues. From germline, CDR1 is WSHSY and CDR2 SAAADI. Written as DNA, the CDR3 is TGTGCCAGCAGCCTACAGGGGGGGTTTCCTAGGGAGCAGTACTTC. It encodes CASSLQGGFPREQYF.

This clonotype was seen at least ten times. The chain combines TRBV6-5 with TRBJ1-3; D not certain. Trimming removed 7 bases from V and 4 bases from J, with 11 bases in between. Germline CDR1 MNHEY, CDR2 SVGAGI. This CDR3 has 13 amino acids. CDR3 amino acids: CASKPLGGNTIYF. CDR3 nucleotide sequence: TGTGCCAGCAAACCACTTGGGGGAAACACCATATATTTT.

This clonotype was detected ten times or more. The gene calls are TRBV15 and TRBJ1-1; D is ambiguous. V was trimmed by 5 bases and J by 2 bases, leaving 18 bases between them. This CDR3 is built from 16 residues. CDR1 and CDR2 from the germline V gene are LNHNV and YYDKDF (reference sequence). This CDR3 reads CATSSFPRDTNTEAFF. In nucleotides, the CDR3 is TGTGCCACCAGCTCCTTTCCCCGAGACACCAACACTGAAGCTTTCTTT.

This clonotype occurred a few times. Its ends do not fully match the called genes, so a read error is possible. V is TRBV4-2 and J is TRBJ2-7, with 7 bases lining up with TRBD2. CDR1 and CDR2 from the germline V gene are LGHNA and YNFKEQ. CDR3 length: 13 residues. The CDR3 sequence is CASSQVGGRAVRF. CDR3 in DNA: TGTGCCAGCAGCCAAGTTGGGGGGAGGGCCGTCAGGTTC.

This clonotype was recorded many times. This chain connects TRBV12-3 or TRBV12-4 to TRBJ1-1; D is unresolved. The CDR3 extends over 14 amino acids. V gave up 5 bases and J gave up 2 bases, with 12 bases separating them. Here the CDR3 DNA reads TGTGCCAGCAGTGGACGACAATTAAACACTGAAGCTTTCTTT. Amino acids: CASSGRQLNTEAFF.

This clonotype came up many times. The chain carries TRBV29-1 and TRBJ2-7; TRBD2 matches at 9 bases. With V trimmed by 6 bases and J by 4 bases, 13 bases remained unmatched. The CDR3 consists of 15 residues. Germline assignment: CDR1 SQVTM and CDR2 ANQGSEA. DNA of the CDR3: TGCAGCGTATCGTGGCGGGAGGGAGACGTTTACGAGCAGTACTTC. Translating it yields CSVSWREGDVYEQYF.